The 17 T cell receptor beta chains listed next were all sequenced from one sample in a study of CD8+CD57+ T cells in acquired aplastic anemia. Profiles of TCR beta VDJ and CDR3 were generated from a genomic DNA template. TCRdb ran MiXCR on the reads and lists one entry per CDR3 protein. The data show about 400,000 distinct CDR3 sequences, around 68% seen once. The sequencing input was sorted CD4+, CD8+, or CD8+CD57+ T cells (not recorded which) from PBMCs. The receptors stem from a human donor in good health, serving as a control.

The chain couples TRBV7-9 to TRBJ2-3; no firm D call. Germline CDR1 reads SEHNR; CDR2 reads FQNEAQ (reference sequence). The ends were cut back, 1 base at V and 10 bases at J, with 3 bases in the middle. CDR3 length equals 10 residues. DNA for the CDR3: TGTGCCAGCAGCTTAGGTGCGCAGTATTTT. Translating it yields CASSLGAQYF.

The chain employs TRBV5-6 and TRBJ2-7; weak D call: TRBD1 (5 bases). V was clipped by 4 bases and J by 4 bases, with 18 bases between them. The length of the CDR3 is 15 residues. Per the germline V gene, CDR1 is SGHDT and CDR2 is YYEEEE. The CDR3 protein is CASSTATAVLYEQYF. The CDR3 region has the DNA TGTGCCAGCAGCACCGCGACAGCCGTTTTGTACGAGCAGTACTTC.

The chain employs TRBV14 and TRBJ2-5; 8 bases align to TRBD1. Germline V gene data show CDR1 as SGHDN and CDR2 as FVKESK. This CDR3 comprises 14 residues. V dropped 4 bases and J dropped 1; count of bases not matched to a gene: 2. CDR3 nucleotide sequence: TGTGCCAGCAGCCGGACAGGGCCCCAAGAGACCCAGTACTTC. Its translation is CASSRTGPQETQYF.

As regards this clonotype: Germline is not matched at one junction end, which may reflect a read error. This chain uses TRBV2 with TRBJ2-7, with D unclear. Germline CDR1 and CDR2: SNHLY and FYNNEI. The CDR3 has 12 residues. CDR3: CASSGGRYAQYF. The CDR3 DNA follows: TGTGCCAGCAGTGGGGGTCGGTACGCGCAGTACTTC.

The chain links TRBV9 to TRBJ2-5; possibly TRBD1 for D (7 bases). Germline V gene data show CDR1 as SGDLS and CDR2 as YYNGEE. CDR3 length equals 14 residues. The V and J ends lost 5 bases and 11 bases respectively, with 22 bases between them. CDR3 residues: CASSRSRGTDTQYF. CDR3 nucleotides: TGTGCCAGCAGTCGAAGCCGGGGGACAGATACGCAGTACTTC.

On this clonotype itself: A read error may produce the germline difference seen at one junction end. This sequence joins TRBV24-1 and TRBJ1-1; D is ambiguous. Germline CDR1 KGHDR, CDR2 SFDVKD. The CDR3 loop spans 14 amino acids. CDR3 region: CASSVSALDTEAFF. In nucleotides, the CDR3 is TGTGCCAGCAGTGTCTCGGCACTAGACACTGAAGCTTTCTTT.

On this clonotype itself: This may be a read error, as it is one base from a much larger clone. The chain combines TRBV7-3 with TRBJ2-3; 10 nucleotides align to TRBD2. From germline, CDR1 is SGHTA and CDR2 FQGTGA. CDR3 size: 16 residues. The DNA of the CDR3 is TGTGCCAGCAGCCTAATACTAGCGGGGATCACAGATACGCAGTGTTTT. Protein: CASSLILAGITDTQCF. Supplemented by reference TRBV7-3 and TRBJ2-3, the full variable domain reads GAGVSQTPSNKVTEKGKYVELRCDPISGHTALYWYRQSLGQGPEFLIYFQGTGAADDSGLPNDRFFAVRPEGSVSTLKIQRTERGDSAVYLCASSLILAGITDTQCFGPGTRLTVL.

This clonotype was detected ten times or more. This sequence joins TRBV20-1 and TRBJ2-7, with 10 bases lining up with TRBD2. Unmatched junction bases numbered 2, after V lost 1 base and J lost 8 bases. CDR1 is DFQATT, CDR2 SNEGSKA, per germline (reference sequence). The CDR3 runs 12 residues. In DNA, the CDR3 is TGCAGTGCTAGAGGGACTAGCGGTAAGCAGTACTTC. It yields the protein CSARGTSGKQYF.

To note about this clonotype: In this CDR3 the conserved last residue, phenylalanine or tryptophan, is missing, so a read error is likely. It is unclear where the CDR3 begins or ends on the DNA, so no DNA is shown, and the CDR3 is as TCRdb lists it. The chain's CDR3 is CASSWGGTAPTSST. The V and J genes are TRBV7-2 and TRBJ2-7; the D call TRBD1 from the table was never checked on the DNA. Inclusive of both ends, the CDR3 amounts to 14 amino acids. Per germline, CDR1 SGHTA and CDR2 FQGNSA.

Ten or more counts support this clonotype. This sequence joins TRBV7-2 and TRBJ1-5; the D gene is possibly TRBD1 (5 bases). Germline values: CDR1 SGHTA, CDR2 FQGNSA. The CDR3 runs to 14 residues. Between the trimmed V and J ends, which lost 5 bases and 6 bases, there was a span of 14 bases. CDR3 sequence (DNA): TGTGCCAGCAGCCGGGGGAGGGATGGTCAGCCCCAGCATTTT. Translating gives CASSRGRDGQPQHF. The full variable domain, completed using reference TRBV7-2 and TRBJ1-5, is GAGVSQSPSNKVTEKGKDVELRCDPISGHTALYWYRQSLGQGLEFLIYFQGNSAPDKSGLPSDRFSAERTGGSVSTLTIQRTQQEDSAVYLCASSRGRDGQPQHFGDGTRLSIL.

The gene calls are TRBV7-2 and TRBJ1-6; D is uncertain. V lost 3 bases, J lost 13 bases, and 25 bases lay in between. The CDR3 totals 17 residues. Germline lookup yields CDR1 SGHTA and CDR2 FQGNSA. The CDR3 region is CASSLPADFLYEQPLHF. The CDR3 nucleotides are TGTGCCAGCAGCTTGCCGGCGGACTTTCTATACGAGCAGCCCCTCCACTTT.

The rearrangement links TRBV30 to TRBJ2-1; TRBD2 matches 11 bases. There are 16 residues in the CDR3. With 2 bases clipped from V and 0 bases from J, the junction kept 3 bases outside the gene matches. Per germline, CDR1 GTSNPN and CDR2 SVGIG (reference sequence). The CDR3 coding sequence is TGTGCCTGGAGTACTAGCGGGGGCCGCTCCTACAATGAGCAGTTCTTC. This codes for CAWSTSGGRSYNEQFF.

This clonotype was seen repeatedly, ten times or more. This chain joins TRBV9 and TRBJ2-7; 9 nucleotides line up with TRBD1. This CDR3 region has 12 residues. J lost 2 bases, V lost 7 bases, and 1 base had no gene match. Looked up from germline, CDR1 is SGDLS and CDR2 is YYNGEE. CDR3: CASGTGPYEQYF. CDR3 sequence (DNA): TGTGCCAGCGGGACAGGGCCCTACGAGCAGTACTTC.

This clonotype was seen a few times. The chain uses TRBV30 and TRBJ1-1, with D maybe TRBD1 (6 bases). Germline values: CDR1 GTSNPN, CDR2 SVGIG (reference sequence). V lost 0 bases to trimming and J lost 1 base, with 6 bases between them. The CDR3 runs to 13 residues. The CDR3 nucleotides are TGTGCCTGGAGTGTACAGGGGAACACTGAAGCTTTCTTT. Protein product: CAWSVQGNTEAFF.

This clonotype showed up many times. V usage is TRBV15 and J usage is TRBJ1-1; D remains unclear. CDR3 length: 14 amino acids. V was cut by 1 base and J by 9 bases, with 15 bases left in between. CDR1 is LNHNV, CDR2 YYDKDF, per germline (reference sequence). CDR3 nucleotides: TGTGCCACCAGCAGAGCTCTGGGCGTCCCCCAAGCTTTCTTT. Translation: CATSRALGVPQAFF.

In regard to this clonotype: Compared with germline, one end of the junction differs, possibly owing to a read error. The rearrangement links TRBV7-3 to TRBJ2-1, with 8 bases aligning to TRBD1. With the DNA end fitting TRBJ2-7 better, the J assignment may be wrong. The germline V gene encodes CDR1 SGHTA and CDR2 FQGTGA. The CDR3 is made up of 14 amino acids. The CDR3: CACSPGDRKTEQYF. CDR3 bases: TGTGCCTGCAGCCCGGGGGACAGGAAGACTGAGCAGTACTTC.

This rearrangement joins TRBV6-5 to TRBJ1-2; 7 bases fit TRBD1. Germline V gives CDR1 MNHEY, CDR2 SVGAGI. V shed 5 bases, J shed 7 bases, and the junction held 19 bases outside the gene matches. CDR3 length: 17 residues. In DNA, the CDR3 is TGTGCCAGCAGTCCTATTTCCGGGACAGTATCCCGGGCTGGCTACACCTTC. As protein: CASSPISGTVSRAGYTF.